This is a list of T cell receptor beta chains from one sample in a study of blood T cell repertoires in COVID-19. Profiled with immunoSEQ multiplex PCR; TCRdb holds only in-frame clones, not every one. In the table there are around 190,000 clones, approximately 91% of which are singletons. Input material: peripheral blood. Receptors were obtained from a man aged 18 to 30 with active or convalescent COVID-19. CDR3s include the opening cysteine and the closing phenylalanine or tryptophan. D genes are given only for firm matches. Some rows have no size entry. The others give once, few or many, or a class for an expanded clone.

d_gene	abundance	j_gene	v_gene	len	CDR3aa
TRBD1	.	TRBJ2-7	TRBV5-8	14	CASTRQGALYEQYF
TRBD2	once	TRBJ2-5	TRBV5-4	17	CASSLGWRGLSQETQYF
TRBD1	.	TRBJ1-6	TRBV7-9	17	CASSLERAGTADSPLHF
TRBD2	.	TRBJ2-3	TRBV4-1	16	CASSQDGGDGTDTQYF
TRBD1	.	TRBJ1-5	TRBV19	16	CASSLKRDSSNQPQHF
.	.	TRBJ2-7	TRBV12-3/TRBV12-4	13	CASRPQGANEQYF
TRBD2	.	TRBJ2-1	TRBV4-2	16	CASSRPTSGGGNEQFF
TRBD2	.	TRBJ2-2	TRBV7-9	17	CASSSGTSGRVTGELFF
TRBD1	.	TRBJ1-4	TRBV4-1	14	CASRRTGGNEKLFF
TRBD1	.	TRBJ1-2	TRBV7-2	17	CASSYSLVLGQGYGYTF
.	.	TRBJ2-1	TRBV5-1	14	CASSFGRDYNEQFF
TRBD1	.	TRBJ2-2	TRBV11-3	18	CASSLRQGPVRNTGELFF
TRBD2	.	TRBJ2-7	TRBV6-5	15	CASSKRLAEAYEQYF
TRBD1	.	TRBJ2-1	TRBV5-1	14	CASSPWTGDNEQFF
.	once	TRBJ1-6	TRBV5-1	17	CASSFFGTSDVNSPLHF
.	.	TRBJ2-7	TRBV7-9	12	CASSLGPLEQYF
TRBD2	few	TRBJ2-2	TRBV5-4	16	CASSAGLAGGAGELFF
.	once	TRBJ1-1	TRBV5-4	13	CASSKGANTEAFF
.	.	TRBJ1-1	TRBV30	13	CAWQPETNTEAFF
TRBD1	.	TRBJ1-5	TRBV6-5	13	CASSLDRNQPQHF
.	.	TRBJ2-1	TRBV2	14	CASSRGSVGNEQFF
.	.	TRBJ2-7	TRBV9	14	CASSPSDRSYEQYF
.	.	TRBJ1-2	TRBV19	13	CASSTSQGTGYTF
TRBD2	.	TRBJ2-2	TRBV11-1	15	CASTLLAGNTGELFF
.	.	TRBJ2-1	TRBV7-3	11	CASSAGPSRFF
TRBD2	.	TRBJ2-5	TRBV5-4	14	CASSRGGGGETQYF
TRBD1	.	TRBJ1-1	TRBV30	13	CAWSRTGNTEAFF
TRBD1	.	TRBJ2-6	TRBV6-2/TRBV6-3	18	CASSSRHRGSAGANVLTF
TRBD1	once	TRBJ1-6	TRBV5-1	15	CASNPTGESNSPLHF
.	.	TRBJ2-3	TRBV29-1	12	CSVVGATDTQYF
.	.	TRBJ2-1	TRBV7-8	17	CASSLRGHGGSYNEQFF
.	.	TRBJ1-2	TRBV10-3	14	CAISESPANYGYTF
.	.	TRBJ2-2	TRBV19	13	CASQNGAPGELFF
TRBD1	.	TRBJ2-7	TRBV19	16	CASSISGQVSSYEQYF
TRBD1	.	TRBJ2-7	TRBV30	16	CAWRSRGRQGAREQYF
.	.	TRBJ2-5	TRBV28	15	CASSFDDVYGETQYF
.	.	TRBJ1-2	TRBV5-1	15	CASSTRQFSNYGYTF
TRBD1	.	TRBJ1-1	TRBV6-5	14	CASKGTAANTEAFF
.	few	TRBJ1-1	TRBV12-3/TRBV12-4	11	CASSLSGQAFF
TRBD2	.	TRBJ2-5	TRBV7-2	13	CASNERGQETQYF
TRBD2	.	TRBJ2-7	TRBV19	16	CASSYRLAGGTYEQYF
.	.	TRBJ1-5	TRBV24-1	14	CATSDPQGNQPQHF
.	.	TRBJ2-3	TRBV12-3/TRBV12-4	12	CASSFVTDTQYF
.	.	TRBJ1-1	TRBV6-5	12	CASSSPKPEAFF
.	.	TRBJ1-5	TRBV30	15	CAWSGEGRDGQPQHF
TRBD2	.	TRBJ2-7	TRBV30	14	CAWSVLAGASEQYF
TRBD2	few	TRBJ2-1	TRBV9	15	CASSAGLADYNEQFF
TRBD2	once	TRBJ2-1	TRBV2	15	CASRAGTSGNNEQFF
TRBD1	.	TRBJ2-1	TRBV25-1	15	CASSELGTDYNEQFF
.	.	TRBJ2-3	TRBV4-2	14	CASSLTTSTDTQYF
.	few	TRBJ1-1	TRBV7-9	15	CASSPDARGGTEAFF
.	.	TRBJ1-5	TRBV18	13	CASSPGQDEPQHF
TRBD2	once	TRBJ2-7	TRBV9	21	CASSSRGLARAGGLSSYEQYF
.	once	TRBJ1-1	TRBV7-2	15	CASSLVKGVNTEAFF
.	.	TRBJ1-5	TRBV3-1/TRBV3-2	13	CASSQDPRRPQHF
.	.	TRBJ1-2	TRBV19	13	CASMGGLNYGYTF
.	.	TRBJ2-1	TRBV11-2	15	CASSPDRIDYNEQFF
TRBD1	.	TRBJ1-1	TRBV6-5	14	CASQRDRGFAEAFF
.	.	TRBJ2-2	TRBV19	17	CASSPLLGAPNTGELFF
TRBD1	.	TRBJ1-2	TRBV4-2	16	CASSQVGQGFDYGYTF